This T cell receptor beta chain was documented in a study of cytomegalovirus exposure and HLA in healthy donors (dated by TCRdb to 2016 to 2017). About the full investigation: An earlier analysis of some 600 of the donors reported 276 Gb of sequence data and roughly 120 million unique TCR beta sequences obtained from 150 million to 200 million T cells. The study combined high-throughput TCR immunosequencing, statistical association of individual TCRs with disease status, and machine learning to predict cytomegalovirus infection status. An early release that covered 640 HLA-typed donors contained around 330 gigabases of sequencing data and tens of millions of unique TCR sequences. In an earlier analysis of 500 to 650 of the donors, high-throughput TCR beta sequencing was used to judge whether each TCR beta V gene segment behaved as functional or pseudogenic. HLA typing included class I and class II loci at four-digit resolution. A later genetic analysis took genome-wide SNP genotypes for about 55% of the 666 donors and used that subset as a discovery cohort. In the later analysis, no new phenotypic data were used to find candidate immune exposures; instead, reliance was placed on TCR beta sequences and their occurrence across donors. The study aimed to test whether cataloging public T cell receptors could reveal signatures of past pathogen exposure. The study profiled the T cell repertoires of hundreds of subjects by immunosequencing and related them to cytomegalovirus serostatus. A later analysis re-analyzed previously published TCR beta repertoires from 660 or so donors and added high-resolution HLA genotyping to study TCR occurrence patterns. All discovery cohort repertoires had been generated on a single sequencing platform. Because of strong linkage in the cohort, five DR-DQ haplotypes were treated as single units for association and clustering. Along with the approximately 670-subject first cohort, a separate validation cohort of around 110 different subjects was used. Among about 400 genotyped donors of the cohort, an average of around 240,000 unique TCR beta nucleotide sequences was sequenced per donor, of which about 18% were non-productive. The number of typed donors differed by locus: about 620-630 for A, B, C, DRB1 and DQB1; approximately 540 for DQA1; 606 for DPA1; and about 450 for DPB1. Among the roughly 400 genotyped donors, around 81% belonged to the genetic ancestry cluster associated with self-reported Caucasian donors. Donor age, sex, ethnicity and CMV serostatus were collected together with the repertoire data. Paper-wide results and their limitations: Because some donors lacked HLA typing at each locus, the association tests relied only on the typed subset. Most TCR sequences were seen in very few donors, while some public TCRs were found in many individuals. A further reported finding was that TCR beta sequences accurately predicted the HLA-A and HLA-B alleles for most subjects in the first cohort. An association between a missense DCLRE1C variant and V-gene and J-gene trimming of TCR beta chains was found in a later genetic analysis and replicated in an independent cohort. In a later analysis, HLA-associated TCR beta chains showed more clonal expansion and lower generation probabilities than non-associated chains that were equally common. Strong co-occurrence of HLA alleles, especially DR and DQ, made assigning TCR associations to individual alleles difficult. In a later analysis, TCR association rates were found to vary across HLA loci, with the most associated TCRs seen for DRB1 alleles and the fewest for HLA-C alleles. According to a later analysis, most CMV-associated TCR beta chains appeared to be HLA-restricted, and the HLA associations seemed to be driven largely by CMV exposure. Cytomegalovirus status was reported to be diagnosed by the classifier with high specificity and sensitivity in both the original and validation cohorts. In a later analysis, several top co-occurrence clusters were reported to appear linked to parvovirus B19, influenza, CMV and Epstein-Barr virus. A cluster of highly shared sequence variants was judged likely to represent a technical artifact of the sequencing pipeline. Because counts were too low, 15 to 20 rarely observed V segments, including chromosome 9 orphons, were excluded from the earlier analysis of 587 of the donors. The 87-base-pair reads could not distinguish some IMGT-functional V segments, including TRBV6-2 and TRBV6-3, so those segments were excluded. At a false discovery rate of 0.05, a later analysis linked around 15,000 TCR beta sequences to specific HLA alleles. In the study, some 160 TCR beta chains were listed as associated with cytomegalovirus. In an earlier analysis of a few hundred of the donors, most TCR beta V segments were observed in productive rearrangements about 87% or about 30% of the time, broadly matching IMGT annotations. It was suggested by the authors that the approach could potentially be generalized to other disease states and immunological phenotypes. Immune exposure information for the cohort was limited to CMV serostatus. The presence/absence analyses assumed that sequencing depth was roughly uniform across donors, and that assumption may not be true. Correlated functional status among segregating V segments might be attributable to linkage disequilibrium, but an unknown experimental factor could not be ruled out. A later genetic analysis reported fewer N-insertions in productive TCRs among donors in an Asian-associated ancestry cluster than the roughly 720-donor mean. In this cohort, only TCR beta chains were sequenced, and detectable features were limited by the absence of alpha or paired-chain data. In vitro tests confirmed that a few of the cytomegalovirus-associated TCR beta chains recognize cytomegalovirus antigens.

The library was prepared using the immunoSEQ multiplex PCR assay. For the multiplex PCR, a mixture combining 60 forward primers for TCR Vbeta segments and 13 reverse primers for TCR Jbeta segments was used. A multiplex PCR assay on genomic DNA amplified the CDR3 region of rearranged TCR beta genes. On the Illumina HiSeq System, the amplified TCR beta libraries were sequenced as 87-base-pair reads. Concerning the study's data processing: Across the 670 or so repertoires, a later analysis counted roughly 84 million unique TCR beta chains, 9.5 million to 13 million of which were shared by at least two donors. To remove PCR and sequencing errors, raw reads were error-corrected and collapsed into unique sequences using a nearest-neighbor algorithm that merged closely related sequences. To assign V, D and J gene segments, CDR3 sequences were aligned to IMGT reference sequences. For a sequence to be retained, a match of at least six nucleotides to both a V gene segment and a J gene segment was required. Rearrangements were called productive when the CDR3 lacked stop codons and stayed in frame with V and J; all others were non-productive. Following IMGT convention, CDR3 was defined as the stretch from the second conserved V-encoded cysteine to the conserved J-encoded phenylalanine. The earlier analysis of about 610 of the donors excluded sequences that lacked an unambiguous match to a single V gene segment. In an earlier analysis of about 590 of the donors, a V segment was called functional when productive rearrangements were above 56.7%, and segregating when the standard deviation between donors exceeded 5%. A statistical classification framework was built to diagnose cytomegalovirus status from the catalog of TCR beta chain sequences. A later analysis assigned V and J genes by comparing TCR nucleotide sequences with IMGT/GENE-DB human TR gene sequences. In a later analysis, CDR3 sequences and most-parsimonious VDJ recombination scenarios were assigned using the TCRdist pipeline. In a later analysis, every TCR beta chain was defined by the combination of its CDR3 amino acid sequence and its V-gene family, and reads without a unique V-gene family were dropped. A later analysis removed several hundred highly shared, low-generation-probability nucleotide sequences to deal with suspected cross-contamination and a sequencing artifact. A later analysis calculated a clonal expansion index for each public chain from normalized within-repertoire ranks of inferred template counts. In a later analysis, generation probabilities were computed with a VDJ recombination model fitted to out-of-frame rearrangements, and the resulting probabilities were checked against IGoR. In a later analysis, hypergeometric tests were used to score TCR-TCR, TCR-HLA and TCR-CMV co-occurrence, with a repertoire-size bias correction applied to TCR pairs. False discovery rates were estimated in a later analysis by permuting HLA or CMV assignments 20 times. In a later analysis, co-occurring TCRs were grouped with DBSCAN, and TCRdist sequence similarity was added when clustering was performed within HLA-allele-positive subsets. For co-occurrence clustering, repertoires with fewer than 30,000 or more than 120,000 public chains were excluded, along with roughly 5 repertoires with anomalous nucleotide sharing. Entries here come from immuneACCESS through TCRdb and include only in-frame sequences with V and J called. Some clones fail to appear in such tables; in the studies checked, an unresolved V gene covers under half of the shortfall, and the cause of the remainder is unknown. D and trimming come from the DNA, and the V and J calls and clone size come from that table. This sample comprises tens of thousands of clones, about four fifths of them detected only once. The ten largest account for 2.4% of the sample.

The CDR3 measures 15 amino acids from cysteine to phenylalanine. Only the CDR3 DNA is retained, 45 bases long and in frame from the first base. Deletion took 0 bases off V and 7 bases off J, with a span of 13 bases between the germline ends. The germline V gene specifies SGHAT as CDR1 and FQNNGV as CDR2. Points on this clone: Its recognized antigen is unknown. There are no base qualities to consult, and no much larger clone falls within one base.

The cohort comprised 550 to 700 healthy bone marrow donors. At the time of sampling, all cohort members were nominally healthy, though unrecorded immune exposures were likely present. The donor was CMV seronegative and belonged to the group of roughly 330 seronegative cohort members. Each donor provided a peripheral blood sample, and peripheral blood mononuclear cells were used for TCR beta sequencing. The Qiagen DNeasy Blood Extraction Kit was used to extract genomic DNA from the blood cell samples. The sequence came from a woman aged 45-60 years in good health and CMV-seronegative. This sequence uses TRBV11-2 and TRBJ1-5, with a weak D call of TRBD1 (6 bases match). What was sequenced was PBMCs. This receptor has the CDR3 CASSLEAGAQQPQHF. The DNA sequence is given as TGTGCCAGCAGCTTAGAGGCAGGGGCCCAACAGCCCCAGCATTTT.